The subject of this entry is one TCR beta chain. The data were taken from a study of cytomegalovirus exposure and HLA in healthy donors. Germline lookup yields CDR1 LNHDA and CDR2 SQIVND (reference sequence). The CDR3 is 14 amino acids. Trimming stripped 7 bases from V and 5 bases from J, with 15 bases between. A multiplex PCR was run with 60 Vbeta primers and 13 Jbeta primers. Sequenced by immunoSEQ multiplex PCR; TCRdb stores in-frame clones only, minus some. The table lists 170,000 or so clones, more than 70% of them singletons, with 6.3% in the top ten. V usage is TRBV19 and J usage is TRBJ1-5; TRBD1 is a possible D gene (6 bases). The receptor was derived from a male donor in good health and CMV-seropositive. What was sequenced was PBMCs. The CDR3 loop is CASTPQGTYQPQHF. CDR3 sequence (DNA): TGTGCCAGTACCCCACAGGGAACGTATCAGCCCCAGCATTTT.